This TCR beta chain was found in a study of OX40 agonist ivuxolimab in advanced cancers. Across the study: The dose of intravenous ivuxolimab that patients received every 2 weeks ranged from 0.01 to 10 mg/kg. Three patients got partial responses; one had hepatocellular carcinoma and two had cutaneous melanoma.

Regarding this clone: Its antigen is still unknown.

Generated by immunoSEQ multiplex PCR, the TCRdb table keeps only in-frame clones and is missing some. The data show tens of thousands of clones, over 75% seen once. Study-level points and caveats: Expanded peripheral T cells had an undetermined antigen specificity. Patients who responded partially at 0.1-3.0 mg/kg showed clonal expansion ranking among the lowest.

The CDR3 runs to 17 residues. Trimming took 0 bases from V and 0 from J; bases not matched to a gene: 5. The V gene's germline CDR1 is SGHTS and CDR2 YDEGEE. The receptor was derived from an adult with an advanced solid tumor such as melanoma, head and neck, liver or kidney cancer. The input for sequencing was CD4+ or CD8+ T cells sorted from blood, taken in a trial of the OX40 agonist ivuxolimab. The rearrangement links TRBV5-8 to TRBJ1-5; 8 bases align to TRBD1. The DNA for the CDR3 is TGTGCCAGCAGCTTGGGCAGGGGGCTGGGTAGCAATCAGCCCCAGCATTTT. It specifies CASSLGRGLGSNQPQHF.